Sequencing of this T cell receptor (beta chain) was carried out in a study of post-analysis software for immune sequencing data. Regarding the study as a whole: Several TRBV segments, TRBV5-6, TRBV5-1 and TRBV20-1 among them, were found more frequent in patients than controls.

CDR1 is MNHEY, CDR2 SVGAGI, per germline. CDR3 size: 15 residues. V shed 1 base, J shed 7 bases, and the junction held 8 bases outside the gene matches. This clonotype appeared a few times. Its antigen is unknown. The TCR beta cDNA libraries carried unique molecular identifiers. MiXCR, run by TCRdb on the PCR reads, gives a single entry per CDR3 protein. The sample shows fewer than 850,000 distinct CDR3 sequences, around 27% of them seen only once. The clonotype comes from a girl aged 5 to 17 with multiple sclerosis. This rearrangement joins TRBV6-5 to TRBJ2-3, with 7 positions matching TRBD1. Sequencing input: blood. The CDR3 is CASSYLQGYGNTQYF. The CDR3 DNA is TGTGCCAGCAGTTACTTACAGGGGTACGGGAATACGCAGTATTTT.